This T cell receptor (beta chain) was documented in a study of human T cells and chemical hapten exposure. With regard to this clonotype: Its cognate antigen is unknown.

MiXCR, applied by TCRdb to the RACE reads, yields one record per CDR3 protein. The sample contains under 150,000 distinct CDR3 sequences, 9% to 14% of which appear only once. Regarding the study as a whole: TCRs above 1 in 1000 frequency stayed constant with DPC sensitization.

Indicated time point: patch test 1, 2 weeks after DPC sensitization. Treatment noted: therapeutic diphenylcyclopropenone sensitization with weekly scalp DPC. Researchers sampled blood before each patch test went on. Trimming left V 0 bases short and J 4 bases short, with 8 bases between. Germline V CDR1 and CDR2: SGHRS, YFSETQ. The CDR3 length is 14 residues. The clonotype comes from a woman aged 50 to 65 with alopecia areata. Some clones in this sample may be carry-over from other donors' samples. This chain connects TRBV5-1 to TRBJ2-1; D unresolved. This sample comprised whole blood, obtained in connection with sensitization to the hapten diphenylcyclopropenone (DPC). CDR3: CASSLDAGYNEQFF. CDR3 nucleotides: TGCGCCAGCAGCTTGGACGCTGGATACAATGAGCAGTTCTTC.